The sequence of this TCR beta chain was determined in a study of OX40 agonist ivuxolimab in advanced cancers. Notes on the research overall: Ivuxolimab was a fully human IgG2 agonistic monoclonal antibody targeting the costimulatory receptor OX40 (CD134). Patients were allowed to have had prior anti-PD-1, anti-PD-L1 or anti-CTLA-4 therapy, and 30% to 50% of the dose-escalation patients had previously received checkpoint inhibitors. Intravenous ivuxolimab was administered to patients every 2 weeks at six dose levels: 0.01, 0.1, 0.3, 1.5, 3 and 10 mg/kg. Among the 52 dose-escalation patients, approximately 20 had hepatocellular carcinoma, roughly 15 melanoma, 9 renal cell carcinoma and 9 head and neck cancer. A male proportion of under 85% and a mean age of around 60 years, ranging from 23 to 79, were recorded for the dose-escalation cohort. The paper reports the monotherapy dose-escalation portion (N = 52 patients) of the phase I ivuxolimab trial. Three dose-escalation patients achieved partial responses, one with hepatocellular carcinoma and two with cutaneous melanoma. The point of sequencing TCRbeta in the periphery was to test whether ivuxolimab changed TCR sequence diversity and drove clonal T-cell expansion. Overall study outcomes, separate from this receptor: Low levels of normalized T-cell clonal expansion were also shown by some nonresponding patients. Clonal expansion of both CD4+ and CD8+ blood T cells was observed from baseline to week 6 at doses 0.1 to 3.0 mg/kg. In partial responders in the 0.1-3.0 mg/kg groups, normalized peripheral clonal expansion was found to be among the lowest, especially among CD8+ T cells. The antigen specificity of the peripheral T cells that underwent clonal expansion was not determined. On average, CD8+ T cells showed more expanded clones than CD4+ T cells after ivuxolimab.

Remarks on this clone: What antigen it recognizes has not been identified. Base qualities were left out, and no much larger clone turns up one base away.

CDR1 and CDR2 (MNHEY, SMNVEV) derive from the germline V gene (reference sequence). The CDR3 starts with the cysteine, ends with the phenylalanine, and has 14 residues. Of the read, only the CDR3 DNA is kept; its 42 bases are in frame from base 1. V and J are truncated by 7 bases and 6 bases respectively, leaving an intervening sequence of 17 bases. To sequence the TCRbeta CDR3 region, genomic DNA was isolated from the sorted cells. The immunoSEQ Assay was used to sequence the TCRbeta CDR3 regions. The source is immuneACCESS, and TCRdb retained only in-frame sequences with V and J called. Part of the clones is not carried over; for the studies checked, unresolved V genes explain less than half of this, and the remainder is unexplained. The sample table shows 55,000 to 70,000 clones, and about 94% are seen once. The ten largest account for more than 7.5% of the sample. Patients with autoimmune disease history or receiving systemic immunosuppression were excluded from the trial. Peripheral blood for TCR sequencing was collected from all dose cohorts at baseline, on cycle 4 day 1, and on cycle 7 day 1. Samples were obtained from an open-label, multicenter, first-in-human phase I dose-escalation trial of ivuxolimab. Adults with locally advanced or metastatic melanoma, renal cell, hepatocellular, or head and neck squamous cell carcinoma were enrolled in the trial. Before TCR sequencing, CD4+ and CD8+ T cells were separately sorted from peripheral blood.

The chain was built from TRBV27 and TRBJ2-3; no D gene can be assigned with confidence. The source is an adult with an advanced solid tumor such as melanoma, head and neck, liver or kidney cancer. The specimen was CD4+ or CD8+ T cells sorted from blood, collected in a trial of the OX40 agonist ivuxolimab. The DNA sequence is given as TGTGCCAGCACCGGGCCTGGGGTGCTCGATACGCAGTATTTT. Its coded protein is CASTGPGVLDTQYF.